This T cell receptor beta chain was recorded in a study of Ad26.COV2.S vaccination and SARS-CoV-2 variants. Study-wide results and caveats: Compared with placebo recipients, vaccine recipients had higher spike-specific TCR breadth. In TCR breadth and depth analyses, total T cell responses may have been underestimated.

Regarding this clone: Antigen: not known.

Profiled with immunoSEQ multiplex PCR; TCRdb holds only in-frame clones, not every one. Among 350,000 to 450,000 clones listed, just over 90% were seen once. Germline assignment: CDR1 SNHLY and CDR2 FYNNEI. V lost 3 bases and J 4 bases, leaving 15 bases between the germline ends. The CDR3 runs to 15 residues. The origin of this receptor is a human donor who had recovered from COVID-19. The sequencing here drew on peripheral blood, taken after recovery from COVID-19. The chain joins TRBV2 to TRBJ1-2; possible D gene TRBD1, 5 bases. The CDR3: CASSENGGFGYGYTF. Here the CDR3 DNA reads TGTGCCAGCAGTGAGAACGGGGGTTTCGGCTATGGCTACACCTTC.